This T cell receptor (beta chain) was observed in a study of cytomegalovirus exposure and HLA in healthy donors. Study-level findings and limits: HLA-A and HLA-B allele assignments for most subjects were reportedly predicted accurately using TCR beta sequences.

As regards this clone: Its antigen is unidentified.

60 Vbeta and 13 Jbeta primers were used in PCR. Clones were sequenced by immunoSEQ multiplex PCR, and TCRdb holds only the in-frame ones, with some missing. The repertoire includes about 180,000 clones, around three quarters of them detected once, and 5.7% sits in the top ten. Germline values: CDR1 MNHEY, CDR2 SVGAGI. The junction had 3 bases not matched to a gene; V was cut back by 6 bases and J by 5 bases. The CDR3 contains 13 residues. The chain has TRBV6-5 and TRBJ2-5, with 10 nucleotides matching TRBD2. What was sequenced was PBMCs. The clonotype was recovered from a middle-aged man in good health and CMV-seronegative. CDR3 sequence reads: CASRPSGSETQYF. In nucleotides, the CDR3 is TGTGCCAGCAGGCCTAGCGGGAGCGAGACCCAGTACTTC.